Shown below are 32 T cell receptor beta chains from a single sample sequenced in a study of control samples from healthy donors and cancer patients (dated by TCRdb to the early 2020s). Libraries were constructed by the immunoSEQ multiplex PCR assay. Entries here come from immuneACCESS through TCRdb and include only in-frame sequences with V and J called. Some clones fail to appear in such tables; in the studies checked, an unresolved V gene covers under half of the shortfall, and the cause of the remainder is unknown. The sample table holds roughly 20,000 clones, of which approximately 78% were seen once. The ten biggest clones cover 29% of the sample. Sample: PBMCs. These TCRs come from an older man with head and neck cancer.

This clone was seen a single time. V usage is TRBV5-8 and J usage is TRBJ1-5; D is ambiguous. V lost 2 bases to trimming and J lost 2 bases, with 11 bases between them. CDR1 is SGHTS, CDR2 YDEGEE, per germline. The CDR3 loop spans 15 amino acids. The DNA for the CDR3 is TGTGCCAGCAGCTTTCCTTTGTATGGCAATCAGCCCCAGCATTTT. It encodes CASSFPLYGNQPQHF.

This chain connects TRBV5-5 to TRBJ2-5; TRBD2 matches 7 bases. Trimming cost V 2 bases and J 3 bases; bases outside gene matches: 10. The CDR3 is 16 residues long. Germline CDR1 reads SGHKS; CDR2 reads YYEKEE (reference sequence). DNA for the CDR3: TGTGCCAGCAGCTTTCAGTATGGACTAGGCGAAGAGACCCAGTACTTC. Translated: CASSFQYGLGEETQYF.

The chain links TRBV20-1 to TRBJ2-1; 9 nucleotides align to TRBD1. The CDR3 is 16 residues long. Trimming took 3 bases from V and 1 from J; bases not matched to a gene: 7. Germline lookup yields CDR1 DFQATT and CDR2 SNEGSKA (reference sequence). In nucleotides, the CDR3 is TGCAGTGCTAGTGGGACAGGGAAAGGATCCTACAATGAGCAGTTCTTC. It is translated as CSASGTGKGSYNEQFF.

This sequence joins TRBV2 and TRBJ2-3, with D perhaps TRBD2 (6 bases). The CDR3 runs to 12 residues. The V end lost 6 bases, the J end lost 6 bases, and 10 bases lay between the germline ends. CDR1 SNHLY and CDR2 FYNNEI come from the germline V gene. CDR3 residues: CASSPAGDTQYF. CDR3 coding DNA: TGTGCCAGCAGCCCGGCGGGGGATACGCAGTATTTT.

The chain has TRBV29-1 and TRBJ2-3; D is possibly TRBD1 (6 bases). The CDR3 covers 14 residues. Germline CDR1 reads SQVTM; CDR2 reads ANQGSEA. Between the trimmed V and J ends, which lost 6 bases and 0 bases, there was a span of 13 bases. CDR3 region: CSVTGYRSTDTQYF. The CDR3, as DNA: TGCAGCGTCACAGGGTACCGTAGCACAGATACGCAGTATTTT.

The chain carries TRBV30 and TRBJ2-5; D is undetermined. This CDR3 region has 13 residues. Germline-derived CDR1 and CDR2 are GTSNPN and SVGIG (reference sequence). Between the trimmed V and J ends, which lost 0 bases and 5 bases, there was a span of 10 bases. CDR3 region: CAWSVGGFETQYF. Written as DNA, the CDR3 is TGTGCCTGGAGTGTCGGTGGGTTCGAGACCCAGTACTTC.

The rearrangement links TRBV7-2 to TRBJ2-2, with D perhaps matching TRBD2 (5 bases). The germline V gene encodes CDR1 SGHTA and CDR2 FQGNSA. The CDR3 is made up of 16 amino acids. Trimming shortened V by 2 bases and J by 0 bases, and 10 bases separated the two germline ends. The CDR3 DNA sequence: TGTGCCAGCAGCTTATATGTGACTACGAACACCGGGGAGCTGTTTTTT. Protein: CASSLYVTTNTGELFF.

The V call is TRBV27, the J call TRBJ2-7, with 10 bases lining up with TRBD2. The V gene's germline CDR1 is MNHEY and CDR2 SMNVEV (reference sequence). The V gene end was trimmed by 2 bases and the J gene end by 2 bases; junction bases not matched to a gene: 18. The CDR3 is 20 residues long. This CDR3 reads CASSLRRKGLAASLPYEQYF. CDR3 DNA: TGTGCCAGCAGTTTAAGAAGAAAAGGACTAGCGGCTTCTTTACCCTACGAGCAGTACTTC.

V and J are TRBV7-3 and TRBJ2-1, with 9 positions matching TRBD2. The CDR3 consists of 15 residues. V shed 2 bases and J 4 bases; nucleotides not matched to a gene: 3. CDR1 and CDR2 (germline): SGHTA, FQGTGA. The CDR3 sequence is CASSLALAGYNEQFF. In nucleotides, the CDR3 is TGTGCCAGCAGCTTAGCCCTAGCGGGGTACAATGAGCAGTTCTTC.

This clone was counted only a few times. This chain joins TRBV10-3 and TRBJ1-1; a weak D match, TRBD1 (6 bases). This CDR3 has 12 amino acids. CDR1 and CDR2 (germline): ENHRY, SYGVKD. The V and J ends lost 3 bases and 5 bases respectively, with 7 bases between them. The CDR3 here is CAISEQGTEAFF. The CDR3 DNA is TGTGCCATCAGTGAACAGGGTACTGAAGCTTTCTTT.

This chain's CDR3 is CASSLLRDSPLHF. CDR3 DNA sequence: TGTGCCAGCAGCTTGCTACGGGATTCACCCCTCCACTTT. This sequence joins TRBV7-2 and TRBJ1-6; D gene uncertain. From germline, CDR1 is SGHTA and CDR2 FQGNSA. CDR3 size: 13 residues. The V and J ends lost 3 bases and 8 bases respectively, with 8 bases between them.

Regarding this clone: The junction shows a germline mismatch at one end, possibly a read error. The chain couples TRBV18 to TRBJ2-2; unclear D gene. The CDR3 is 16 amino acids. The V gene's germline CDR1 is KGHSH and CDR2 LQKENI. Here the CDR3 DNA reads TGTGCCAGCTCCCCACTGGACCGGATGGGCACCGGGGAGCTGTTTTTT. It is translated as CASSPLDRMGTGELFF.

The chain carries TRBV4-1 and TRBJ2-1; D gene ambiguous. CDR3 size: 17 residues. Germline CDR1 reads MGHRA; CDR2 reads YSYEKL. V lost 3 bases and J 0 bases, leaving 15 bases between the germline ends. The chain's CDR3 is CASSQLDMGFSYNEQFF. The DNA for the CDR3 is TGCGCCAGCAGCCAGCTAGACATGGGTTTCTCCTACAATGAGCAGTTCTTC.

The rearrangement uses TRBV27 and TRBJ2-3; D gene unclear. CDR1 and CDR2 from the germline V gene are MNHEY and SMNVEV (reference sequence). Trimming left V 1 base short and J 3 bases short, with 8 bases between. The CDR3 contains 14 residues. In nucleotides, the CDR3 is TGTGCCAGCAGTTTATTCGCGAGGACAGATACGCAGTATTTT. Translating gives CASSLFARTDTQYF.

The chain employs TRBV5-1 and TRBJ2-7, with no clear D. The CDR3 is 15 amino acids. Trimming left V 0 bases short and J 0 bases short, with 10 bases between. Germline CDR1 reads SGHRS; CDR2 reads YFSETQ. The CDR3 nucleotides read TGCGCCAGCAGCTTGGAATGGCAGAGCTCCTACGAGCAGTACTTC. Translated, it gives CASSLEWQSSYEQYF.

The V gene is TRBV14, the J gene TRBJ1-4; no definite D call. Germline CDR1 and CDR2: SGHDN and FVKESK. Trimming took 1 base from V and 8 from J, leaving 14 bases between them. CDR3 length equals 15 residues. This chain's CDR3 is CASSQVNMKTEKLFF. Written as DNA, the CDR3 is TGTGCCAGCAGCCAAGTGAACATGAAAACGGAAAAACTGTTTTTT.

V is TRBV5-1 and J is TRBJ2-1, with D possibly called TRBD1 or TRBD2 (6 bases each). Trimming shortened V by 0 bases and J by 7 bases, and 17 bases separated the two germline ends. Per germline, CDR1 SGHRS and CDR2 YFSETQ. This CDR3 region has 16 residues. In DNA, the CDR3 is TGCGCCAGCAGCTTGGGAGGGGGGCCGTCTCTTAATGAGCAGTTCTTC. Encoded protein: CASSLGGGPSLNEQFF.

This chain uses TRBV19 with TRBJ1-5; a possible D gene is TRBD1 (5 bases). V lost 1 base and J lost 10, with 17 bases in between. In germline, CDR1 is LNHDA, CDR2 SQIVND (reference sequence). This CDR3 spans 15 amino acids. CDR3 in amino acids: CASSIVDGAARPQHF. Here the CDR3 DNA reads TGTGCCAGTAGTATAGTAGATGGGGCCGCGAGACCCCAGCATTTT.

Concerning this clone: At the DNA level, this CDR3 is encoded by other sequences in the same sample as well. The chain is built from TRBV29-1 and TRBJ1-2, with a weak D call TRBD1 (6 bases). Per the germline V gene, CDR1 is SQVTM and CDR2 is ANQGSEA. The CDR3 is 12 residues long. The CDR3 loop reads CSGGGGDYGYTF. The CDR3 bases are TGCAGTGGTGGAGGGGGGGACTATGGCTACACCTTC.

The chain couples TRBV10-1 to TRBJ2-2; unclear D gene. Germline CDR1 reads WNHNN; CDR2 reads SYGVQD (reference sequence). V lost 0 bases, J lost 7 bases, and 9 bases lay in between. This CDR3 has 14 residues. The CDR3 is CASSESIGDGELFF. The CDR3 DNA sequence: TGCGCCAGCAGTGAGTCCATAGGTGACGGGGAGCTGTTTTTT.

The chain joins TRBV6-2 or TRBV6-3 to TRBJ2-7; D possibly matches TRBD1 or TRBD2 (6 bases each). CDR1 is MNHEY, CDR2 SVGEGT, per germline. V was cut by 4 bases and J by 6 bases, with 22 bases left in between. There are 16 residues in the CDR3. For the CDR3, the DNA is TGTGCCAGCAGTTTATCCCCCGGGGGCGAAGTTCGCGAGCAGTACTTC. It encodes CASSLSPGGEVREQYF.

The chain combines TRBV7-9 with TRBJ1-2, with D uncertain. The CDR3 spans 16 residues. The ends were cut back, 7 bases at V and 1 base at J, with 19 bases in the middle. From germline, CDR1 is SEHNR and CDR2 FQNEAQ (reference sequence). CDR3 loop: CASTRVLGILNYGYTF. The CDR3 DNA sequence: TGTGCCAGCACCCGCGTTCTGGGGATACTTAACTATGGCTACACCTTC. Combining the CDR3 with reference TRBV7-9 and TRBJ1-2 gives the whole variable domain DTGVSQNPRHKITKRGQNVTFRCDPISEHNRLYWYRQTLGQGPEFLTYFQNEAQLEKSRLLSDRFSAERPKGSFSTLEIQRTEQGDSAMYLCASTRVLGILNYGYTFGSGTRLTVV.

The V call is TRBV6-5, the J call TRBJ2-1; possibly TRBD2 for D (5 bases). V lost 6 bases to trimming and J lost 7 bases, with 16 bases between them. Germline CDR1 and CDR2: MNHEY and SVGAGI. This CDR3 is 14 amino acids long. The CDR3 protein is CASSSDSFRNEQFF. The CDR3 bases are TGTGCCAGCAGCTCGGACTCCTTCCGGAATGAGCAGTTCTTC.

This clone was seen a handful of times. J is TRBJ2-2 and V is TRBV5-1; D is perhaps TRBD1 (5 bases). The CDR3 has 13 amino acids. V gave up 6 bases and J gave up 7 bases, with 13 bases separating them. Germline-derived CDR1 and CDR2 are SGHRS and YFSETQ. For the CDR3, the DNA is TGCGCCAGCACGTGGGGTAGGGGCGGGGAGCTGTTTTTT. Protein sequence: CASTWGRGGELFF.

The chain links TRBV5-4 to TRBJ2-7; D possibly uses TRBD1 or TRBD2 (5 bases each). Germline loops: CDR1 SGHNT, CDR2 YYREEE (reference sequence). V gave up 3 bases and J gave up 4 bases, with 17 bases separating them. The CDR3 is 15 amino acids. The CDR3 nucleotides read TGTGCCAGCAGCTCGGGACCATCAATCCCATACGAGCAGTACTTC. Translated: CASSSGPSIPYEQYF.

The chain employs TRBV4-2 and TRBJ2-4; no firm D call. The V end lost 0 bases, the J end lost 0 bases, and 9 bases lay between the germline ends. Germline V gene sequence: CDR1 LGHNA, CDR2 YNFKEQ. The CDR3 has 16 amino acids. The CDR3 spells CASSQDLYGAKNIQYF. The CDR3 DNA follows: TGTGCCAGCAGCCAAGATCTTTACGGAGCCAAAAACATTCAGTACTTC.

The V call is TRBV11-2, the J call TRBJ1-1, with TRBD1 matching 7 bases. V gave up 4 bases and J gave up 2 bases; unmatched junction bases: 4. Per the germline V gene, CDR1 is SGHAT and CDR2 is FQNNGV. The length of the CDR3 is 14 residues. CDR3 loop: CASSYRDRNTEAFF. The CDR3 nucleotides are TGTGCCAGCAGCTACCGGGACAGAAACACTGAAGCTTTCTTT.

Comments on this clone: The identical CDR3 is also encoded by other nucleotide sequences in the sample. Here the CDR3 reads CAISESTVSLNYGYTF. The DNA for the CDR3 is TGTGCCATCAGTGAGTCGACCGTCAGCCTTAACTATGGCTACACCTTC. The chain employs TRBV10-3 and TRBJ1-2; D unclear. CDR1 is ENHRY, CDR2 SYGVKD, per germline. V gave up 0 bases and J gave up 1 base, with 12 bases separating them. This CDR3 has 16 residues.

The rearrangement links TRBV18 to TRBJ2-1, with TRBD2 as a possible D gene (5 bases). The germline V and J ends were trimmed by 1 base and 4 bases, with 8 bases remaining between them. This CDR3 has 14 amino acids. Germline-derived CDR1 and CDR2 are KGHSH and LQKENI. CDR3 bases: TGTGCCAGCTCACCACAGGCGGGTTACAATGAGCAGTTCTTC. Residues: CASSPQAGYNEQFF.

V is TRBV7-2 and J is TRBJ2-7; TRBD2 might be the D (6 bases). The V end lost 3 bases, the J end lost 2 bases, and 11 bases lay between the germline ends. Germline CDR1 is SGHTA and CDR2 is FQGNSA. The CDR3 is made up of 14 amino acids. CDR3 coding DNA: TGTGCCAGCAGCTTGGTAGCGGTCCCCTACGAGCAGTACTTC. It encodes CASSLVAVPYEQYF.

In the case of this clone: A read error may account for a junction end that differs from germline. This chain connects TRBV7-2 to TRBJ1-3; D ambiguous. Germline CDR1 and CDR2: SGHTA and FQGNSA. The length of the CDR3 is 14 residues. CDR3 in amino acids: CASSLGQSGNTIYF. In DNA form, the CDR3 reads TGTGCCAGCAGTTTAGGGCAGTCTGGAAACACCATATATTTT. Based on the CDR3 plus reference TRBV7-2 and TRBJ1-3, the full variable domain is GAGVSQSPSNKVTEKGKDVELRCDPISGHTALYWYRQSLGQGLEFLIYFQGNSAPDKSGLPSDRFSAERTGGSVSTLTIQRTQQEDSAVYLCASSLGQSGNTIYFGEGSWLTVV.

The J gene is TRBJ2-5, the V gene TRBV5-6; 7 positions agree with TRBD2. The V gene end was trimmed by 0 bases and the J gene end by 4 bases; junction bases not matched to a gene: 3. The CDR3 spans 14 residues. Germline V gene sequence: CDR1 SGHDT, CDR2 YYEEEE. CDR3 sequence reads: CASSLGREGETQYF. CDR3 nucleotides: TGTGCCAGCAGCTTGGGGAGGGAGGGAGAGACCCAGTACTTC. Using reference TRBV5-6 and TRBJ2-5 for the parts outside the CDR3, the full variable domain is DAGVTQSPTHLIKTRGQQVTLRCSPKSGHDTVSWYQQALGQGPQFIFQYYEEEERQRGNFPDRFSGHQFPNYSSELNVNALLLGDSALYLCASSLGREGETQYFGPGTRLLVL.